The following is a T cell receptor (beta chain) sequence with its context. Its antigen is still unknown. Via the markers CD45RO/CCR7/CD25/CD127/CD95/CD27, stem cell-like memory, regulatory, central memory and naive CD4+ cells were sorted. All of the sorted populations showed purity greater than 95%. The data stem from a study of beta chain features in type 1 diabetes. The study, taken as a whole, reports: The VDJ junctions of type 1 diabetes patients carried fewer insertions and more deletions. Although PCR might favor shorter templates, it would do so equally in patients and controls.

Expressed TCRB transcripts were sequenced, since all the RNA that had been isolated was reverse transcribed. Sequenced by immunoSEQ multiplex PCR; TCRdb stores in-frame clones only, minus some. The repertoire holds tens of thousands of clones, with 45% to 50% as singletons. This CDR3 has 14 amino acids. Germline V gene data show CDR1 as SGDLS and CDR2 as YYNGEE. Trimming took 0 bases from V and 6 from J, leaving 9 bases between them. Source material: central memory CD4+ T cells from blood. The rearrangement joins TRBV9 to TRBJ2-2; D unclear. The TCR sequence derives from a woman under 30 in good health. The CDR3 sequence: CASSVDQVAGELFF. As DNA, the CDR3 is TGTGCCAGCAGCGTAGATCAGGTGGCCGGGGAGCTGTTTTTT.